In its sample, the clone carrying this T cell receptor beta chain was seen once. Its antigen is unknown. Here the gene names and germline are mouse. The read terminates 1 residue before the CDR3 end, so the remaining end is supplied by the germline J gene. Survey-depth TCRbeta CDR3 sequencing reported V/J genes and productive frequencies. Profiled with immunoSEQ multiplex PCR; TCRdb holds only in-frame clones, not every one. The sample lists 7,500 or so clones; around 50% were seen once. The CDR3 is made up of 13 amino acids. V was trimmed by 4 bases and J by 4 bases, leaving 10 bases between them. The germline V gene has CDR1 KGHPV and CDR2 FQNQEV (reference sequence). The data belong to a study of tissue T cells after allogeneic stem cell transplantation. Study-level results: Across patients, clones rarely overlapped, yet motif clusters were shared tissue-specifically.

Time point noted: mouse harvest day 7 after allogeneic transplant. The graft held 10^6 splenic CD5+ T cells and 10^7 T-cell-depleted bone marrow cells. Sequencing was done on a sample of lymph node tissue. This TCR was recovered from a female BALB/c mouse given C57BL/6 T cells with graft-versus-host disease after an allogeneic hematopoietic cell transplant. The chain uses TRBV26 and TRBJ1-1; D may be TRBD1 (5 bases). The sequenced part of the CDR3 DNA is TGTGCCAGCAGTCCGCAGGGTGGCACAGAAGTCTTC. Its protein is CASSPQGGTEVF. The entire CDR3 sequence reads CASSPQGGTEVFF.